This T cell receptor beta chain was captured by sequencing in a study of shared clonotypes between healthy human individuals. The wider study: The people who gave samples were a couple of women and three men aged 18 to 49.

Sequencing was performed with immunoSEQ multiplex PCR; in TCRdb, only in-frame clones are kept and a portion is missing. The sample contains 950,000 to 1,300,000 clones, around four fifths of which appear only once. V was trimmed by 4 bases and J by 0 bases, leaving 7 bases between them. Germline loops: CDR1 MNHNS, CDR2 SASEGT. This CDR3 has 15 residues. The chain couples TRBV6-1 to TRBJ2-6; no clear D. This sequence originates from a man aged 18-30 years in good health. The source material was memory CD4+ T cells sorted from blood. Regarding subset: CD45RA-negative fraction. For the CDR3, the DNA is TGTGCCAGCAGTGCCCAGGCCTCTGGGGCCAACGTCCTGACTTTC. It encodes CASSAQASGANVLTF.